Listed here are 5 T cell receptor beta chains from one sample, sequenced in a study of read filtering for tumor transcriptome and immune sequencing. Molecular barcoded adaptors covering alpha/delta and beta/gamma chains were used on approximately 400 ng RNA. MiXCR, run by TCRdb on the reads, gives a single entry per CDR3 protein. The profile shows tens of thousands of distinct CDR3 sequences, around 21% of them singletons. Sequencing was done on a sample of a population of CD138-negative cells sorted from bone marrow. All receptors come from a donor aged 40 or older with multiple myeloma.

In its sample, this clonotype was seen many times. The chain combines TRBV20-1 with TRBJ2-3; no reliable D call. Germline lookup yields CDR1 DFQATT and CDR2 SNEGSKA (reference sequence). The V end was cut by 3 bases, the J end by 6 bases, with 10 bases between. This CDR3 is built from 12 residues. The CDR3 DNA sequence: TGCAGTGCTAGTGACCCCTCGGATACGCAGTATTTT. It specifies CSASDPSDTQYF.

This clonotype was observed many times. The genes are TRBV20-1 and TRBJ2-5; D possibly uses TRBD1 or TRBD2 (6 bases each). CDR1 DFQATT and CDR2 SNEGSKA come from the germline V gene (reference sequence). Trimming removed 4 bases from V and 5 bases from J, with 17 bases in between. The CDR3 runs 14 residues. For the CDR3, the DNA is TGCAGTGCTACAGGGGCGGCGGGGATGGAGACCCAGTACTTC. Its translation is CSATGAAGMETQYF.

At least ten counts were recorded for this clonotype. The CDR3 nucleotides read TGCAGCGTGGGACAGGCTTTCTACGAGCAGTACTTC. Protein: CSVGQAFYEQYF. The genes are TRBV29-1 and TRBJ2-7, with TRBD1 identical over 8 bases. CDR1 is SQVTM, CDR2 ANQGSEA, per germline. The CDR3 runs 12 residues. Losses at the gene ends were 6 bases for V and 3 bases for J; bases not matched to a gene: 4.

This clonotype was picked up many times. The chain carries TRBV11-3 and TRBJ2-2; TRBD1 might be the D (5 bases). V was cut by 6 bases and J by 0 bases, with 5 bases left in between. The CDR3 totals 13 residues. CDR1 SGHNT and CDR2 YENEEA come from the germline V gene. CDR3 coding DNA: TGTGCCAGCAGACAGGCGAACACCGGGGAGCTGTTTTTT. It encodes CASRQANTGELFF.

Turning to this clonotype: Since no conserved phenylalanine or tryptophan closes the CDR3, a read error is the likely cause. The chain carries TRBV7-3 and TRBJ2-7; TRBD2 matches at 9 bases. With 3 bases clipped from V and 3 bases from J, the junction kept 6 bases outside the gene matches. Looked up from germline, CDR1 is SGHTA and CDR2 is FQGTGA. The CDR3 has 15 amino acids. The CDR3 DNA reads TGTGCCAGCAGCTTTAGCGGGGGCCCGCTCTACGAGCAGTACCTC. Amino acid sequence: CASSFSGGPLYEQYL.